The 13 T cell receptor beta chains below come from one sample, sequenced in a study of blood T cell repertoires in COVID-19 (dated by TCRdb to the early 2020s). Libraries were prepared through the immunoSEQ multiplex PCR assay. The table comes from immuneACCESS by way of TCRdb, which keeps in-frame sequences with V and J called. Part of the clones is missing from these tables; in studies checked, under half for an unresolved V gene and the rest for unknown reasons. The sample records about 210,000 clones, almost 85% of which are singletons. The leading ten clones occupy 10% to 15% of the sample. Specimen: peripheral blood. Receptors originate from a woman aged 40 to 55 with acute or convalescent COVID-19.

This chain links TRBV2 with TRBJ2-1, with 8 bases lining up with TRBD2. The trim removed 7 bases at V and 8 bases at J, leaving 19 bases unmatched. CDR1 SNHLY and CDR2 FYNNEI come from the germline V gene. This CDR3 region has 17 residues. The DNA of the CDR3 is TGTGCCAGCAACGAGGCTGGGAGCGGGAGTTATAATGATGAGCAGTTCTTC. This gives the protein CASNEAGSGSYNDEQFF.

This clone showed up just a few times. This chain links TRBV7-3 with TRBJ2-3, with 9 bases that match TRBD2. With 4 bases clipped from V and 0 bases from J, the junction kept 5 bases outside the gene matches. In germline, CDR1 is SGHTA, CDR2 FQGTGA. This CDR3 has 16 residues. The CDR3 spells CASSSLAGSSTDTQYF. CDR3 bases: TGTGCCAGCAGCTCCCTAGCGGGGTCCAGCACAGATACGCAGTATTTT.

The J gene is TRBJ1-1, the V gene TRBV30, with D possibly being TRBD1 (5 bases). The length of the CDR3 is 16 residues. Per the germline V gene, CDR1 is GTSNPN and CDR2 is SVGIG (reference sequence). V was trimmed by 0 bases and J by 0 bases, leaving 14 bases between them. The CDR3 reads CAWSVGGTYMNTEAFF. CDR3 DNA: TGTGCCTGGAGTGTGGGGGGGACTTACATGAACACTGAAGCTTTCTTT.

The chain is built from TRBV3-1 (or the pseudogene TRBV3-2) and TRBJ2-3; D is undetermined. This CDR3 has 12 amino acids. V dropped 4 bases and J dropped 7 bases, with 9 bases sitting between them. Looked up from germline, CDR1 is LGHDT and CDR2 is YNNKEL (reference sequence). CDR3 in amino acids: CASSPGMYTQYF. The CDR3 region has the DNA TGTGCCAGCAGCCCAGGCATGTATACGCAGTATTTT.

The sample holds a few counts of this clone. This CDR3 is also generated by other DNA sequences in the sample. CDR3 coding DNA: TGTGCCAGCAGTGAGGACAGCTCCTACAATGAGCAGTTCTTC. Amino acids: CASSEDSSYNEQFF. The V and J genes are TRBV6-4 and TRBJ2-1; maybe TRBD1 (6 bases). There are 14 residues in the CDR3. The germline V and J ends were trimmed by 3 bases and 0 bases, with 6 bases remaining between them. CDR1 and CDR2 from the germline V gene are MRHNA and SNTAGT.

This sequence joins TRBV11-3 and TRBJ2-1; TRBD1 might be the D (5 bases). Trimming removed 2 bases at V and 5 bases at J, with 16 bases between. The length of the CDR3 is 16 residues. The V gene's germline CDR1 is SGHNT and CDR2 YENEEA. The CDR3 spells CASSLKGPTSNNEQFF. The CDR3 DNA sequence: TGTGCCAGCAGCTTAAAGGGGCCGACTTCCAACAATGAGCAGTTCTTC.

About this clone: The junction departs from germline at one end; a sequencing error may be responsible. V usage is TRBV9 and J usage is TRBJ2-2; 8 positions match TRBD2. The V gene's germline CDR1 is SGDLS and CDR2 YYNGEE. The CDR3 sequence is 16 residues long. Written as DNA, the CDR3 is TGTGCCAGCAGTCTTAGCGGGGCCCCGAACACCGGGAAGCTGTTTTTT. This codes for CASSLSGAPNTGKLFF.

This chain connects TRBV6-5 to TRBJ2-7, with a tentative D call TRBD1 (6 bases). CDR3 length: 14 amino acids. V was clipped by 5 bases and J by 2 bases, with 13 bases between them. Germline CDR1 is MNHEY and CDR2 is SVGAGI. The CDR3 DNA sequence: TGTGCCAGCAGTCCGGGACATGGGACCTACGAGCAGTACTTC. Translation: CASSPGHGTYEQYF.

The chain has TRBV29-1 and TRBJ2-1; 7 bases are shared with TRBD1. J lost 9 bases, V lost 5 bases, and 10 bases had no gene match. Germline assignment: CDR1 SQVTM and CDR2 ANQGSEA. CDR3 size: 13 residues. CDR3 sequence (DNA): TGCAGCGTTCAGACGACAGGGACCAGTGAGCAGTTCTTC. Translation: CSVQTTGTSEQFF.

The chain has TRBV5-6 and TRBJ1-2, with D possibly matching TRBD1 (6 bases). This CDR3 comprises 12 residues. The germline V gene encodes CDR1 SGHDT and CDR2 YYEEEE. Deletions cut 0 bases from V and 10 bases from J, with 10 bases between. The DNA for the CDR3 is TGTGCCAGCAGCTTGGTTCAGGGGCCCTACACCTTC. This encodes CASSLVQGPYTF.

This chain's CDR3 is CASSLDAGDPLERYF. CDR3 DNA: TGTGCCAGCAGCTTAGATGCAGGGGACCCTCTGGAGAGGTACTTC. The chain carries TRBV11-2 and TRBJ2-7; D may be TRBD1 (6 bases). This CDR3 has 15 amino acids. In germline, CDR1 is SGHAT, CDR2 FQNNGV. Between the trimmed V and J ends, which lost 0 bases and 12 bases, there was a span of 21 bases.

In nucleotides, the CDR3 is TGTGCCAGCAGCGTAAAAGCCGGGACAGGGGACACTGAAGCTTTCTTT. Amino acids: CASSVKAGTGDTEAFF. This rearrangement joins TRBV11-2 to TRBJ1-1, with 10 nucleotides matching TRBD1. The CDR3 spans 16 residues. Losses at the gene ends were 5 bases for V and 3 bases for J; bases not matched to a gene: 9. The germline V gene has CDR1 SGHAT and CDR2 FQNNGV.

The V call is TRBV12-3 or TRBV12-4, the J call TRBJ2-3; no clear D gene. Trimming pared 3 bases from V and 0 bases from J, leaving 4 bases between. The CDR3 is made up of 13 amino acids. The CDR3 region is CASSFSSTDTQYF. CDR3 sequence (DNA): TGTGCCAGCAGTTTTAGCAGCACAGATACGCAGTATTTT.